Sequencing of this TCR beta chain was carried out in a study of blood T cell repertoires in COVID-19. Study at large: In each case, the material was cDNA or gDNA derived from T cells, B-cell-depleted T cells, or PBMCs.

The protocol was immunoSEQ multiplex PCR, while the TCRdb copy is restricted to in-frame clones and leaves out a portion. Among 250,000 or so clones listed, around 79% were seen once. This clone was detected only a few times. V gave up 6 bases and J gave up 1 base, with 10 bases separating them. Germline CDR1 reads SQVTM; CDR2 reads ANQGSEA. This CDR3 is built from 12 residues. The V call is TRBV29-1, the J call TRBJ2-7; TRBD1 is a possible D gene (6 bases). The TCR comes from a woman at least 80 years old with acute or convalescent COVID-19. The material sequenced was peripheral blood. CDR3 DNA sequence: TGCAGCGTGAACACAGGGTCCTACGAGCAGTACTTC. Protein: CSVNTGSYEQYF.